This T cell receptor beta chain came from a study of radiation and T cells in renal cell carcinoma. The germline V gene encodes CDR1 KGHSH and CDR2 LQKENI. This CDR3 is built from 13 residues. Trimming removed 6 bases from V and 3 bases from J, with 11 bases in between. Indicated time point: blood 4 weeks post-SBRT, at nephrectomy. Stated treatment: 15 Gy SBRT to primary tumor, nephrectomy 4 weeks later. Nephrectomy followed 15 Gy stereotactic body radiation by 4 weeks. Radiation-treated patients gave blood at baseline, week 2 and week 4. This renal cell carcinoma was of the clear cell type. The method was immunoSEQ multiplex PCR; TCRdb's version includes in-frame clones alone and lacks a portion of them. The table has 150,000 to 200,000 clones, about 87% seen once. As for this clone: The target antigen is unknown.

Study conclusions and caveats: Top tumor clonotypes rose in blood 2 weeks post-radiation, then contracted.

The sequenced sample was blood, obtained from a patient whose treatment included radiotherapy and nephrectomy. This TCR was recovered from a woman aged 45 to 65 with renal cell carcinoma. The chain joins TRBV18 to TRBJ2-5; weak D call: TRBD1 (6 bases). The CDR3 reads CASSLGQKETQYF. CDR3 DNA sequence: TGTGCCAGCTCCCTCGGACAGAAAGAGACCCAGTACTTC.